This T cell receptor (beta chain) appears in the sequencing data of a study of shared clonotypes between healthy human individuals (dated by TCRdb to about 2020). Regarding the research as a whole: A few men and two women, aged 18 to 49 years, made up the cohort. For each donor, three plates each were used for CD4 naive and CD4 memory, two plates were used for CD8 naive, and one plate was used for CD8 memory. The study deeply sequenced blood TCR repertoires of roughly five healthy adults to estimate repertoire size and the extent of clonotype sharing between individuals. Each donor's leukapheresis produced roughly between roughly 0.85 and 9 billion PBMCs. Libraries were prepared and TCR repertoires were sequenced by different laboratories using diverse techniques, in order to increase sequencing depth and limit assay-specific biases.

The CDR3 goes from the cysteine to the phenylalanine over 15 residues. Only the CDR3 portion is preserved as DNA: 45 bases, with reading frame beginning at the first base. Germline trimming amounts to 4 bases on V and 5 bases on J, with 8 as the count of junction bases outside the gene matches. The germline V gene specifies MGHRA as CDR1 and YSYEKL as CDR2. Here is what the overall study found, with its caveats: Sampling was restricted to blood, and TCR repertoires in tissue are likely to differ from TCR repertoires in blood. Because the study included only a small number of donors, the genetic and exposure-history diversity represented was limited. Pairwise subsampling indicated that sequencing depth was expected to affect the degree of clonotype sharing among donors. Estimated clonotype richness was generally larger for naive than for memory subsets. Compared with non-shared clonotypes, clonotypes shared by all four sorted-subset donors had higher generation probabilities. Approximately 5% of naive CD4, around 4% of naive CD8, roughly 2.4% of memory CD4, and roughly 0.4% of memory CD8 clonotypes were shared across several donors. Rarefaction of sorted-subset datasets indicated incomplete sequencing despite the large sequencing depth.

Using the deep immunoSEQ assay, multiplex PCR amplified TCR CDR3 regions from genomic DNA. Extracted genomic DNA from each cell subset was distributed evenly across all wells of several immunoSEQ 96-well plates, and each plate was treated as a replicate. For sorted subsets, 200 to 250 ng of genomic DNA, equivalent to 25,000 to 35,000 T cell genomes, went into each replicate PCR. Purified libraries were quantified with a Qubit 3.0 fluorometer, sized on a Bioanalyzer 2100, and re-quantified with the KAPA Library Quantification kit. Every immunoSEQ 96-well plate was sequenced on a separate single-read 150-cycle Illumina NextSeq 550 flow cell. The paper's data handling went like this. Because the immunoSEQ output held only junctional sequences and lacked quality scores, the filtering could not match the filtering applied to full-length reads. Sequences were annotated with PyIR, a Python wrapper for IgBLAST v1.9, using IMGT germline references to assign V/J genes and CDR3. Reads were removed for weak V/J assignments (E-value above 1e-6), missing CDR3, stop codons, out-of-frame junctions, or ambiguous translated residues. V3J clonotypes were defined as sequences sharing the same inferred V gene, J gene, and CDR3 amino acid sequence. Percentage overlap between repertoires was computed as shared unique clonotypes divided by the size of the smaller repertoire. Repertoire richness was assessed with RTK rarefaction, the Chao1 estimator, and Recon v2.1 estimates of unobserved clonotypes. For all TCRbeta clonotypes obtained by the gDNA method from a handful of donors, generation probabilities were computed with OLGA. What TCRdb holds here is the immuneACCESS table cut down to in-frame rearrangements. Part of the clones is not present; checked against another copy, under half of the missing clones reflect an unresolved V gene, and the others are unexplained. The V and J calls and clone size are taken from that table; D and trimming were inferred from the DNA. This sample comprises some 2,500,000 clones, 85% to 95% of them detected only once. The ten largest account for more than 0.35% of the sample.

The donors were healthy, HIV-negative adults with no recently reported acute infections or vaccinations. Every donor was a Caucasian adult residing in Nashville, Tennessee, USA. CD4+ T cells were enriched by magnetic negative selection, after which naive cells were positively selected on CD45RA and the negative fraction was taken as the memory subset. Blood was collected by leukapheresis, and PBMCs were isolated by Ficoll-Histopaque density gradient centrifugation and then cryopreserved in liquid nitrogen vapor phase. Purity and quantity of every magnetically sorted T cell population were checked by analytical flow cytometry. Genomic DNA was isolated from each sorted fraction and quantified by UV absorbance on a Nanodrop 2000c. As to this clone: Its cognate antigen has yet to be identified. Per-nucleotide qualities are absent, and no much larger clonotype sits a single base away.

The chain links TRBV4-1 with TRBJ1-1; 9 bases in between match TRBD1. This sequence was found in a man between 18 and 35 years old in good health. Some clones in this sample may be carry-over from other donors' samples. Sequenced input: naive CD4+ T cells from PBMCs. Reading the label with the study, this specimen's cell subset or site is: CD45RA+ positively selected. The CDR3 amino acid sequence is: CASSRNRGLGTEAFF. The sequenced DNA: TGCGCCAGCAGCCGGAACAGGGGGCTGGGGACTGAAGCTTTCTTT.